Listed below are T cell receptor beta chains from one sample, sequenced in a study of patients and donors after allogeneic stem cell transplantation. TCRdb reanalysed the RT-PCR reads using MiXCR and keeps one entry per CDR3 protein. The sample has over 350,000 distinct CDR3 sequences; 16% are singletons. Sequencing used blood, either unsorted or a sorted T cell fraction (not recorded which). These receptors came from a human donor who was either an allogeneic HSCT recipient or a stem cell or donor lymphocyte infusion donor (not recorded which). It is not recorded whose cells these are; they may come from a transplant donor. The CDR3 runs from the conserved cysteine through the conserved F or W. The D gene is left open where the match is weak. The size field is filled for only some rows; it gives once, few, many or a size class.

clone_size	j_call	v_call	d_call	cdr3_aa	cdr3_nt
many	TRBJ2-3	TRBV3-1	TRBD2	CASSQRTSGRADTQYF	TGTGCCAGCAGCCAGAGAACTAGCGGAAGAGCAGATACGCAGTATTTT
few	TRBJ2-5	TRBV19	-	CASSIGAGLAVPETQYF	TGTGCCAGTAGTATCGGGGCCGGTCTCGCTGTCCCAGAGACCCAGTACTTC
many	TRBJ1-1	TRBV29-1	-	CSVEEGIAFF	TGCAGCGTTGAAGAAGGGATAGCTTTCTTT
-	TRBJ2-2	TRBV6-2/TRBV6-3	TRBD2	CATRLAGGPGELFF	TGTGCCACCCGACTAGCGGGGGGGCCCGGGGAGCTGTTTTTT
-	TRBJ2-7	TRBV5-1	TRBD1	CASSFRTGDGYEQYF	TGCGCCAGCAGCTTTCGGACAGGGGATGGCTACGAGCAGTACTTC
-	TRBJ2-5	TRBV6-5	TRBD1	CASSYSNFGTGEQETQYF	TGTGCCAGCAGTTACTCGAATTTTGGGACAGGGGAACAAGAGACCCAGTACTTC
-	TRBJ1-5	TRBV5-1	TRBD1	CASSFGTGDNQPQHF	TGCGCCAGCAGCTTTGGGACAGGGGACAATCAGCCCCAGCATTTT
many	TRBJ2-2	TRBV18	-	CASSPGRTNTGELFF	TGTGCCAGCTCACCGGGACGGACAAACACCGGGGAGCTGTTTTTT
-	TRBJ2-5	TRBV29-1	TRBD2	CSAMTSGSRVKTQYF	TGCAGCGCCATGACTAGCGGGAGTAGGGTTAAGACCCAGTACTTC
few	TRBJ2-7	TRBV20-1	-	CSARDPSGKLNEQYF	TGCAGTGCTAGAGATCCTTCGGGGAAACTTAACGAGCAGTACTTC
many	TRBJ2-1	TRBV12-3/TRBV12-4	TRBD2	CASSLRTREKFF	TGTGCCAGCAGTTTAAGGACTAGAGAGAAGTTCTTC
many	TRBJ1-1	TRBV12-3/TRBV12-4	TRBD1	CASRTTGADTEAFF	TGTGCCAGCAGGACGACAGGGGCTGACACTGAAGCTTTCTTT
few	TRBJ2-1	TRBV11-3	-	CASSFGLPDEQFF	TGTGCCAGCAGCTTCGGGTTACCAGATGAGCAGTTCTTC
-	TRBJ1-1	TRBV12-5	-	CASGLVWRDGATEAFF	TGTGCTAGTGGTTTGGTATGGAGGGATGGAGCGACTGAAGCTTTCTTT